This is a list of T cell receptor beta chains from one sample in a study of blood T cells in healthy people across ages. A single record per CDR3 protein comes from TCRdb applying MiXCR to the 5' RACE reads. The sample lists approximately 730,000 distinct CDR3 sequences; approximately 39% were seen once. Sequencing used blood. The receptors here all came from a woman aged 55-70 years in good health. Each CDR3 is given with its conserved first and last residue. Each record gives: clone size, J gene, D gene, V gene, CDR3 DNA, CDR3 protein. The D gene is left open where the match is weak. Expanded clones get a size class; other rows say once, few or many, or leave the size out.

few	TRBJ1-1	TRBD1	TRBV12-3/TRBV12-4	TGTGCCAGCAGAGGGACAGGGAACACTGAAGCTTTCTTT	CASRGTGNTEAFF
NA	TRBJ2-1	TRBD2	TRBV5-1	TGCGCCAGCGGAACTAGCGGGGGAGGGACCTACAATGAGCAGTTCTTC	CASGTSGGGTYNEQFF
once	TRBJ2-1	NA	TRBV20-1	TGCAGTGCTAGGTTGAGCCACAATGAGCAGTTCTTC	CSARLSHNEQFF
once	TRBJ1-1	NA	TRBV4-3	TGCGCCAGCAGCCAAGGCGGGCTGGGAAAAACTGAAGCTTTCTTT	CASSQGGLGKTEAFF
NA	TRBJ2-7	TRBD1	TRBV29-1	TGCAGCGTTGAAGTTGGACAGGGGGCTAATCGGCTCTACGAGCAGTACTTC	CSVEVGQGANRLYEQYF
few	TRBJ2-4	TRBD2	TRBV12-3/TRBV12-4	TGTGCCAGCAGCTCTGGGAGCAGCGGGGGAGCCAAAAACATTCAGTACTTC	CASSSGSSGGAKNIQYF
NA	TRBJ2-1	NA	TRBV25-1	TGTGCCAGCAGTGGGAGGGGGCCCTACGATGAGCAGTTCTTC	CASSGRGPYDEQFF
NA	TRBJ2-1	NA	TRBV2	TGTGCCAGCAGCCGGGACGGCAACTACAATGAGCAGTTCTTC	CASSRDGNYNEQFF
NA	TRBJ2-5	TRBD2	TRBV6-1	TGTGCCAGCAGCATTGGGACTAGCGGTTCGTACCAAGAGACCCAGTACTTC	CASSIGTSGSYQETQYF
NA	TRBJ2-6	NA	TRBV6-5	TGTGCCAGCAGTCGACAGCCGAACTCTGGGGCCAACGTCCTGACTTTC	CASSRQPNSGANVLTF
NA	TRBJ2-7	NA	TRBV29-1	TGCAGCGTGGGACCGTCTCCTCACGATGAGCAGTACTTC	CSVGPSPHDEQYF
many	TRBJ2-5	TRBD1	TRBV6-1	TGTGCCAGCAGTGGAGACAGGGGTGGGGTAGAGACCCAGTACTTC	CASSGDRGGVETQYF
NA	TRBJ1-6	NA	TRBV20-1	TGCAGTGCTAGAGTCGGCAGCCTCAATTCACCCCTCCACTTT	CSARVGSLNSPLHF
few	TRBJ2-1	NA	TRBV20-1	TGCAGTGCATGGAACGGCTACAATGAGCAGTTCTTC	CSAWNGYNEQFF
NA	TRBJ2-3	TRBD2	TRBV2	TGTGCCAGCAGTGCGGCTAGCGGGGGTGCAGATACGCAGTATTTT	CASSAASGGADTQYF
few	TRBJ2-7	NA	TRBV7-6	TGTGCCAGCTCGGACTTCTCCTACGAGCAGTACTTC	CASSDFSYEQYF
many	TRBJ2-1	NA	TRBV20-1	TGCAGTCGGAAGACGAACTTCAATGAGCAGTTCTTC	CSRKTNFNEQFF
many	TRBJ2-7	TRBD2	TRBV20-1	TGCAGTGCTCCCGGGACTAGCGGGATCAACGAGCAGTACTTC	CSAPGTSGINEQYF
NA	TRBJ2-3	NA	TRBV21-1	TGTGCCAGCAGCAAAAGCCCGGGACAGGGGTTGGATACGCAGTATTTT	CASSKSPGQGLDTQYF
many	TRBJ1-1	NA	TRBV2	TGTGCCAGCAGTGAATGGGGGAACACTGAAGCTTTCTTT	CASSEWGNTEAFF